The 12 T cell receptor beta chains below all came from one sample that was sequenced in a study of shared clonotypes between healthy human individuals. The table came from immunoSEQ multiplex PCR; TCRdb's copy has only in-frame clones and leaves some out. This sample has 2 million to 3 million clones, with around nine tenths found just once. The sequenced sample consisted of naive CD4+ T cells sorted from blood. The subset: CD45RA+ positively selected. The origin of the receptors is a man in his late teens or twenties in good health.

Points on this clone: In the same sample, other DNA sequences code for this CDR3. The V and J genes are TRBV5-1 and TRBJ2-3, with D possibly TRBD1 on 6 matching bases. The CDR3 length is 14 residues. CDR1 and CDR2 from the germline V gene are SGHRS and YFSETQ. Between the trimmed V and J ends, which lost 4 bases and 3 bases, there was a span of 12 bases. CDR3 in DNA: TGCGCCAGCAGCCACGGTCAGGGGACAGATACGCAGTATTTT. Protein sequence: CASSHGQGTDTQYF.

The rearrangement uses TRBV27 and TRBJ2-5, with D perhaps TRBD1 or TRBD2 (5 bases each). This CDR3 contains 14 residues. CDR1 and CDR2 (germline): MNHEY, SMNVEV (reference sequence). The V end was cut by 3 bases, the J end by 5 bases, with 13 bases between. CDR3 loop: CASSLMRGRETQYF. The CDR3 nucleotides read TGTGCCAGCAGTTTGATGAGGGGCCGGGAGACCCAGTACTTC.

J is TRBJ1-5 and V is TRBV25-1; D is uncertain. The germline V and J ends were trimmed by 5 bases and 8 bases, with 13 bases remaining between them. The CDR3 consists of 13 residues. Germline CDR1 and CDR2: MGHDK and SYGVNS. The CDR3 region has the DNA TGTGCCAGCAGTCAGCGGGATTCGAAGCCCCAGCATTTT. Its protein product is CASSQRDSKPQHF. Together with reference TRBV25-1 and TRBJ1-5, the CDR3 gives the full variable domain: EADIYQTPRYLVIGTGKKITLECSQTMGHDKMYWYQQDPGMELHLIHYSYGVNSTEKGDLSSESTVSRIRTEHFPLTLESARPSHTSQYLCASSQRDSKPQHFGDGTRLSIL.

This CDR3 is CASSAFGNTIYF. CDR3 in DNA: TGTGCCAGCAGCGCATTTGGAAACACCATATATTTT. This chain joins TRBV7-9 and TRBJ1-3; D not certain. The CDR3 consists of 12 residues. Germline V CDR1 and CDR2: SEHNR, FQNEAQ (reference sequence). Trimming shortened V by 5 bases and J by 3 bases, and 5 bases separated the two germline ends.

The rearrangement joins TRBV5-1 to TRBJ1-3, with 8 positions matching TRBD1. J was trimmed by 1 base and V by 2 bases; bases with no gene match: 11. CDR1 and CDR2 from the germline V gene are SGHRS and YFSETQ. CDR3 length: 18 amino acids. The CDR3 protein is CASSFAQGATKSGNTIYF. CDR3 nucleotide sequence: TGCGCCAGCAGCTTCGCGCAGGGGGCCACTAAGTCTGGAAACACCATATATTTT.

The DNA of the CDR3 is TGTGCCAGCAGCTCGGTCACAGTAGGGCAGTATTTT. Translating it yields CASSSVTVGQYF. The chain has TRBV7-2 and TRBJ2-3; D is ambiguous. Between the trimmed V and J ends, which lost 4 bases and 11 bases, there was a span of 13 bases. Germline V gene data show CDR1 as SGHTA and CDR2 as FQGNSA. CDR3 length: 12 amino acids.

Written as DNA, the CDR3 is TGTGCCATCAGCCCGGGACAGAGCGATGGCTACACCTTC. Protein product: CAISPGQSDGYTF. The chain uses TRBV10-3 and TRBJ1-2; 7 bases are a match to TRBD1. CDR1 ENHRY and CDR2 SYGVKD come from the germline V gene. The CDR3 has 13 amino acids. V was clipped by 6 bases and J by 6 bases; unmatched bases: 7.

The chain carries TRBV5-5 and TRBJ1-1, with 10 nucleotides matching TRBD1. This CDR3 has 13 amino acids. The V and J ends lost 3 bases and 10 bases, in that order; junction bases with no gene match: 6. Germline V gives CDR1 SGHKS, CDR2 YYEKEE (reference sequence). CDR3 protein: CASSSGQGGSAFF. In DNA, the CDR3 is TGTGCCAGCAGCTCAGGACAGGGGGGATCAGCTTTCTTT.

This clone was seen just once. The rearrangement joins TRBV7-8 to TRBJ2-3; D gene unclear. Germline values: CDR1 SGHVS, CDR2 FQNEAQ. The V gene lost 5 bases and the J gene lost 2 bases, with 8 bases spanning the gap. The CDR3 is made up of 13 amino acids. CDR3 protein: CASSPLDTDTQYF. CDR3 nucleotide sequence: TGTGCCAGCAGCCCCCTGGACACAGATACGCAGTATTTT.

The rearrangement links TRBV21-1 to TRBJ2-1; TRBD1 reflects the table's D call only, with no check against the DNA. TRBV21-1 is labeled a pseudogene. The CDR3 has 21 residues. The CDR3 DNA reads TGTGCCAGCAGCACCCGAGCCTCCGACAGGGGGGTCCCTGATCTTTACAATGAGCAGTTCTTC. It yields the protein CASSTRASDRGVPDLYNEQFF.

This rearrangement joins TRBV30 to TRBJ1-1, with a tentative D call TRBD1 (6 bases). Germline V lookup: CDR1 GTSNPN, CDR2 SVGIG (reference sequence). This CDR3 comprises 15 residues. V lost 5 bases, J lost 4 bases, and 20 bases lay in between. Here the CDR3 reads CAWDPRKGGGTEAFF. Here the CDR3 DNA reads TGTGCCTGGGACCCACGGAAGGGGGGAGGCACTGAAGCTTTCTTT.

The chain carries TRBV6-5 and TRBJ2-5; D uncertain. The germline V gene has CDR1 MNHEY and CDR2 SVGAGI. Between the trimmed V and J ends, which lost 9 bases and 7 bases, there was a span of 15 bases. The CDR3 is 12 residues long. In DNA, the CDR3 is TGTGCCAGTCTCGGGTCGGGCGGGACCCAGTACTTC. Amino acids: CASLGSGGTQYF.